The 5 T cell receptor beta chains presented below share a single source sample, sequenced in a study of T-cell memory formation after mild COVID-19. TCRdb reprocessed the 5' RACE reads with MiXCR, giving one entry per CDR3 protein. This table has hundreds of thousands of distinct CDR3 sequences, 15% appearing once. Sequencing was carried out using PBMCs or a T cell subset sorted from them (not recorded which). These receptors came from an adult woman who had mild COVID-19 (a few samples of this study predate the infection). Cell type and time point are not known.

A few counts support this clonotype. The chain joins TRBV5-6 to TRBJ1-1; D not resolved. CDR1 is SGHDT and CDR2 is YYEEEE in the germline V gene. Trimming stripped 4 bases from V and 5 bases from J, with 18 bases between. This CDR3 is 15 amino acids long. The CDR3 DNA reads as TGTGCCAGCAGCCCTCAACCGGCGGGAGGGACTGAAGCTTTCTTT. Residues: CASSPQPAGGTEAFF.

V and J are TRBV21-1 and TRBJ2-7. TRBV21-1 is deemed a pseudogene. This CDR3 has 20 amino acids. CDR3 coding DNA: TGTGCCAGCAGCAAAAAGGGTTGGGCTACAGAGAGGCCGACCAGCTACGAGCAGTACTTC. Translated, it gives CASSKKGWATERPTSYEQYF.

This sequence joins TRBV14 and TRBJ1-5; unclear D gene. Germline lookup yields CDR1 SGHDN and CDR2 FVKESK. The CDR3 is 13 amino acids. Trimming removed 4 bases from V and 7 bases from J, with 11 bases in between. CDR3 in DNA: TGTGCCAGCAGCCTCACAGTCGGGCAGCCCCAGCATTTT. Protein: CASSLTVGQPQHF.

V gene TRBV5-4 combines with J gene TRBJ1-2; D is possibly TRBD1 (6 bases). Trimming cost V 2 bases and J 6 bases, with 8 bases left between them. Germline-derived CDR1 and CDR2 are SGHNT and YYREEE (reference sequence). This CDR3 region has 12 residues. CDR3 loop: CASSLSGDGYTF. CDR3 DNA: TGTGCCAGCAGCTTATCAGGGGATGGCTACACCTTC.

The chain employs TRBV13 and TRBJ2-7, with 8 nucleotides matching TRBD2. Losses at the gene ends were 3 bases for V and 3 bases for J; bases not matched to a gene: 13. The CDR3 totals 17 residues. The germline CDR1 and CDR2 sequences are PRHDT and FYEKMQ (reference sequence). This CDR3 reads CASSFVGLVGTNYEQYF. The CDR3 DNA reads TGTGCCAGCAGCTTCGTGGGACTAGTGGGGACGAACTACGAGCAGTACTTC.